The clone carrying this TCR beta chain was found once. The CDR3 runs 16 residues. This sample was taken from a study of blood T cell repertoires in COVID-19. In the original processing: Quantification of nucleated cells was approximated via reference gene primer amplification. TCRdb's copy holds only in-frame clones and misses some; the assay was immunoSEQ multiplex PCR. The V and J calls and clone size were taken over from that table, and D and trimming were inferred from the DNA. The data contain under 350,000 clones, around 86% of them singletons. This receptor was identified in a woman in her forties with acute COVID-19. V gene TRBV21-1 combines with J gene TRBJ1-1; the D call of TRBD1 is as the table states it, not checked on the DNA. TRBV21-1 is noted as a pseudogene. Material: PBMCs or T cells enriched from blood (not recorded which). The CDR3 loop is CASSLPWGRRDTEAFF. The CDR3 DNA is TGTGCCAGCAGCCTCCCTTGGGGGCGAAGGGACACTGAAGCTTTCTTT.